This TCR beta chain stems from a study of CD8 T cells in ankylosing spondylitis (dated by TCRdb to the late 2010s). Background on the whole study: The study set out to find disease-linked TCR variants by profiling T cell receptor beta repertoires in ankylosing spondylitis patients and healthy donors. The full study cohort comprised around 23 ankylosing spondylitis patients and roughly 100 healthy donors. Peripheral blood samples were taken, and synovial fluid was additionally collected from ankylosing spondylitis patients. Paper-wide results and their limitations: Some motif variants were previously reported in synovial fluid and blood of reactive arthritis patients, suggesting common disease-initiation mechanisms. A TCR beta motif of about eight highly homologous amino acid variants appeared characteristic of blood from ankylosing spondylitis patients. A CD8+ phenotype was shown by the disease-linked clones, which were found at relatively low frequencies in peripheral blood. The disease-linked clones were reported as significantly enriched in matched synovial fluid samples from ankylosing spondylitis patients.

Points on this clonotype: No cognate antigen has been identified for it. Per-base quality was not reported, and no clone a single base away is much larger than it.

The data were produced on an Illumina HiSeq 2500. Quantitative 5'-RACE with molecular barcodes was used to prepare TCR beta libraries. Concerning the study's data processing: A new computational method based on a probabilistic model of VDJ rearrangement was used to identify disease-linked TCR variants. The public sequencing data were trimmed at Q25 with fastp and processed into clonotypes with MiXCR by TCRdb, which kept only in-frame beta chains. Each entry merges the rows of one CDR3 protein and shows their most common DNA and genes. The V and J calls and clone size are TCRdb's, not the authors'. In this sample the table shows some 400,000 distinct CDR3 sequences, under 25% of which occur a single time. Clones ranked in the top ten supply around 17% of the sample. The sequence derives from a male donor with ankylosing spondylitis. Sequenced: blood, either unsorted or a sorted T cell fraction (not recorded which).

The CDR3 has the sequence CASSPARAANTGELFF. DNA sequence: TGTGCCAGCAGCCCAGCCCGGGCGGCGAACACCGGGGAGCTGTTTTTT. The V and J genes are TRBV7-3 and TRBJ2-2; the D segment cannot be called with confidence. The CDR3, cysteine through phenylalanine, is 16 amino acids long. The CDR3 DNA has 48 bases and is translated from base 1. V drops 5 bases and J drops 0 bases, leaving 13 bases in between. CDR1 and CDR2, looked up from the germline V gene, are SGHTA and FQGTGA.